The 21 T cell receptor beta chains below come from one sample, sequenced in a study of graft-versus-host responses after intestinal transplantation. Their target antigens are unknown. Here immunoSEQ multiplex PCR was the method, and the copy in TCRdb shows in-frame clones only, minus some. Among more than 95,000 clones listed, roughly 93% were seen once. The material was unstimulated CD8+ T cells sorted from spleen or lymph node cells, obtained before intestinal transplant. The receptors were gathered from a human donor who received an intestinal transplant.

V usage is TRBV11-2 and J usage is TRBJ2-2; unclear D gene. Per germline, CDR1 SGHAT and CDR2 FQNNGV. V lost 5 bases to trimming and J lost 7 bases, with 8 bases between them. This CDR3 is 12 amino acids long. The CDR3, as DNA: TGTGCCAGCAGCGTTAGTCGCGGGGAGCTGTTTTTT. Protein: CASSVSRGELFF. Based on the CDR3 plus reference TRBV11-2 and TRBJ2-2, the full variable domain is EAGVAQSPRYKIIEKRQSVAFWCNPISGHATLYWYQQILGQGPKLLIQFQNNGVVDDSQLPKDRFSAERLKGVDSTLKIQPAKLEDSAVYLCASSVSRGELFFGEGSRLTVL.

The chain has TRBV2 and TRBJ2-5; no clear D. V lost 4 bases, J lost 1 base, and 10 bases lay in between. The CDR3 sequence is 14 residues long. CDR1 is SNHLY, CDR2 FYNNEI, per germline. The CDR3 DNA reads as TGTGCCAGCAGTGTTTCAGAAATCCAAGAGACCCAGTACTTC. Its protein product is CASSVSEIQETQYF.

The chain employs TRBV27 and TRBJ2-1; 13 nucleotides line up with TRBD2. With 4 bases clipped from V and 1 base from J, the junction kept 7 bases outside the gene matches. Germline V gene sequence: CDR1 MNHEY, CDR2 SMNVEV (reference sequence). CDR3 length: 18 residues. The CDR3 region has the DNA TGTGCCAGCAGTTACCTTGGGACTAGCGGGGTATCCTACAATGAGCAGTTCTTC. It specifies CASSYLGTSGVSYNEQFF.

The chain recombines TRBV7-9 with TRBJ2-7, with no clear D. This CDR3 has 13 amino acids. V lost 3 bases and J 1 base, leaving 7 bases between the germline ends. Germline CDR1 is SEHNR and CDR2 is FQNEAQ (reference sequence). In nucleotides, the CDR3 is TGTGCCAGCAGCTTGTTGGGGTCCTACGAGCAGTACTTC. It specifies CASSLLGSYEQYF.

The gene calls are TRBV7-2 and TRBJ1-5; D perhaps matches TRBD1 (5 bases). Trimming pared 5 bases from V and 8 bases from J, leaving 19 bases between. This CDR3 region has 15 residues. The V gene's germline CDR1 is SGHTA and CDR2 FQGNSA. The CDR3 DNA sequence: TGTGCCAGCAGCCCCGGACGGGGCCGGCTTAAGCCCCAGCATTTT. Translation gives CASSPGRGRLKPQHF.

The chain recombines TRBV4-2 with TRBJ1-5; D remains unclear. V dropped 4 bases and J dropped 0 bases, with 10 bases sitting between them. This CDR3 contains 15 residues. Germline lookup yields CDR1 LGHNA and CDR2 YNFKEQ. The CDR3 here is CASSRSLHSNQPQHF. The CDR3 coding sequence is TGTGCCAGCAGCCGCAGCCTCCATAGCAATCAGCCCCAGCATTTT.

The CDR3 nucleotides are TGTGCCAGCAGCGTAGGGGACGGGGGGGCGACGGACGAGCAGTACTTC. This encodes CASSVGDGGATDEQYF. This chain joins TRBV9 and TRBJ2-7; the match to TRBD2 covers 8 bases. The junction had 10 bases not matched to a gene; V was cut back by 0 bases and J by 5 bases. The CDR3 sequence is 16 residues long. Germline assignment: CDR1 SGDLS and CDR2 YYNGEE.

The CDR3 DNA sequence: TGTGCCAGTAGTCCGGGACAGGGGGCGCCCGGGGAGCTGTTTTTT. Protein: CASSPGQGAPGELFF. The genes are TRBV19 and TRBJ2-2; 12 bases map to TRBD1. CDR1 is LNHDA, CDR2 SQIVND, per germline (reference sequence). CDR3 length: 15 residues. The V segment lost 5 bases and the J segment 6 bases; nucleotides outside the gene matches: 4.

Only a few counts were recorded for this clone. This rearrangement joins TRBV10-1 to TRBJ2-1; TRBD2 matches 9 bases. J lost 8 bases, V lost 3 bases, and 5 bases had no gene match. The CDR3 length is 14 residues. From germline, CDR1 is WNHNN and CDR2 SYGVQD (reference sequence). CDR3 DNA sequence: TGCGCCAGCAGTGATCGGGGACTAGCCTATGAGCAGTTCTTC. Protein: CASSDRGLAYEQFF.

DNA for the CDR3: TGTGCCAGTAGTATAGATTTCGCGGGGGTTTTCTTT. This sequence encodes CASSIDFAGVFF. The rearrangement links TRBV19 to TRBJ1-1; possible D gene TRBD1, 5 bases. This CDR3 region has 12 residues. Germline CDR1 reads LNHDA; CDR2 reads SQIVND (reference sequence). Trimming took off 0 bases at V and 13 bases at J, with 12 bases between the two ends.

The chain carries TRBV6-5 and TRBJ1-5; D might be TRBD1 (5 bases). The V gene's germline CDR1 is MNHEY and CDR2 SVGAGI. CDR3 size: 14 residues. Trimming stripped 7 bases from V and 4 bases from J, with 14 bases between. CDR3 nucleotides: TGTGCCAGCATCTCTCAGGGAGGGAATCAGCCCCAGCATTTT. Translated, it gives CASISQGGNQPQHF.

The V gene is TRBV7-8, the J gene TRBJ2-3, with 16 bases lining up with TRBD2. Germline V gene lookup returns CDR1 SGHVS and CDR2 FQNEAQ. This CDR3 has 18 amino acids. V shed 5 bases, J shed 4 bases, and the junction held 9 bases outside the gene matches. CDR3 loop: CASSTGTSGGAWADTQYF. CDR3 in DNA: TGTGCCAGCAGCACCGGGACTAGCGGGGGGGCCTGGGCAGATACGCAGTATTTT.

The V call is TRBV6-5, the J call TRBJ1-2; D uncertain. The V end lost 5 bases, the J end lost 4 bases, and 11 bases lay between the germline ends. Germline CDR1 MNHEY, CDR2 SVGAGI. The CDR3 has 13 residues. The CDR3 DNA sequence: TGTGCCAGCAGTCTGACGGGTGGCTATGGCTACACCTTC. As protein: CASSLTGGYGYTF.

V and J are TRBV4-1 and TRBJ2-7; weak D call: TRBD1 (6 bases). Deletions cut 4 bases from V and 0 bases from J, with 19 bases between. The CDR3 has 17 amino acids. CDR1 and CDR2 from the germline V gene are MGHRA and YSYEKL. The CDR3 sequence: CASSRLWGPEASYEQYF. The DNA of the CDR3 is TGCGCCAGCAGCCGCCTTTGGGGGCCCGAGGCCTCCTACGAGCAGTACTTC.

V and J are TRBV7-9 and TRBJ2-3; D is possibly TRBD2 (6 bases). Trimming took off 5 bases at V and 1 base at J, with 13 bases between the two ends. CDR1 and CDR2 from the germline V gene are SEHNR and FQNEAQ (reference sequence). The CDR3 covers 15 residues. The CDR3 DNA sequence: TGTGCCAGCAGCCCGCGGGGCGGGGGCACAGATACGCAGTATTTT. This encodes CASSPRGGGTDTQYF. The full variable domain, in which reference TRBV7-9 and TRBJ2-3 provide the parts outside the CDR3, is DTGVSQNPRHKITKRGQNVTFRCDPISEHNRLYWYRQTLGQGPEFLTYFQNEAQLEKSRLLSDRFSAERPKGSFSTLEIQRTEQGDSAMYLCASSPRGGGTDTQYFGPGTRLTVL.

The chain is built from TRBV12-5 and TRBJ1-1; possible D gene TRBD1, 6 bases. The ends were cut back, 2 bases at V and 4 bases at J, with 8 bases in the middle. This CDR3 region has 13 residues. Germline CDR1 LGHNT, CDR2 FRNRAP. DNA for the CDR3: TGTGCTAGTGGTTTGTGGACAGCCACTGAAGCTTTCTTT. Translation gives CASGLWTATEAFF. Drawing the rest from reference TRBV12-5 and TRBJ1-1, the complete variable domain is DARVTQTPRHKVTEMGQEVTMRCQPILGHNTVFWYRQTMMQGLELLAYFRNRAPLDDSGMPKDRFSAEMPDATLATLKIQPSEPRDSAVYFCASGLWTATEAFFGQGTRLTVV.

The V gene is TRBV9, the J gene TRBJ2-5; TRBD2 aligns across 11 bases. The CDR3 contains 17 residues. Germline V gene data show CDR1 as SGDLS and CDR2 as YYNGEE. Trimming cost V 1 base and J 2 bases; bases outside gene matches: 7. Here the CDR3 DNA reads TGTGCCAGCAGCGTATTTCCTAGCGGGGGGTTACAAGAGACCCAGTACTTC. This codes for CASSVFPSGGLQETQYF.

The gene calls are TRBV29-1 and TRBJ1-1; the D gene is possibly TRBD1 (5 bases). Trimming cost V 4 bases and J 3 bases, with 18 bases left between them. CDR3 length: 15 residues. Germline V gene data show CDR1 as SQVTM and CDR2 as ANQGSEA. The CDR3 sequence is CSVVLPGSAYTEAFF. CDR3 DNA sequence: TGCAGCGTTGTACTACCAGGGAGCGCCTACACTGAAGCTTTCTTT. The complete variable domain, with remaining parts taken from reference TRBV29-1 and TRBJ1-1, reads SAVISQKPSRDICQRGTSLTIQCQVDSQVTMMFWYRQQPGQSLTLIATANQGSEATYESGFVIDKFPISRPNLTFSTLTVSNMSPEDSSIYLCSVVLPGSAYTEAFFGQGTRLTVV.

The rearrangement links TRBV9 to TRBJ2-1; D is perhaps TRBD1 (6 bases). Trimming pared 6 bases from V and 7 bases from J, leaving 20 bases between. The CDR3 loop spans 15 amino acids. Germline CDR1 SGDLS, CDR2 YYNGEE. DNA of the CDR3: TGTGCCAGCACCCCGCCAGGACAGCTTCAGAATGAGCAGTTCTTC. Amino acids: CASTPPGQLQNEQFF. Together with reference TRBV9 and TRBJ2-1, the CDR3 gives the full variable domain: DSGVTQTPKHLITATGQRVTLRCSPRSGDLSVYWYQQSLDQGLQFLIQYYNGEERAKGNILERFSAQQFPDLHSELNLSSLELGDSALYFCASTPPGQLQNEQFFGPGTRLTVL.

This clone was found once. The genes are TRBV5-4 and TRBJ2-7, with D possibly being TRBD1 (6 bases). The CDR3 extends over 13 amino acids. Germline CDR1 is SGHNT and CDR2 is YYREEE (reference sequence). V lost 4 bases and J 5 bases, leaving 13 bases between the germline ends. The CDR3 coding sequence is TGTGCCAGCAGCCCGGACAGTAAAGACGAGCAGTACTTC. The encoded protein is CASSPDSKDEQYF.

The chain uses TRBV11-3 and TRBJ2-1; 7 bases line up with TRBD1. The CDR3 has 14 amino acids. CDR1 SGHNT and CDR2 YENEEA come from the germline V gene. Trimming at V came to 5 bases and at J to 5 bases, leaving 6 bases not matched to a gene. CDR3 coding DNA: TGTGCCAGCAGCAAAGGACAGGCCCACAATGAGCAGTTCTTC. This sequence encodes CASSKGQAHNEQFF.